These 5 T cell receptor beta chains share one sample of origin, sequenced in a study of blood T cell repertoires in COVID-19. Libraries were prepared by immunoSEQ multiplex PCR; TCRdb keeps only in-frame clonotypes and omits some of them. There are about 330,000 clones in the sample; approximately 89% occur only once, and roughly 5.3% lies in the top ten. The sample comprised PBMCs or T cells enriched from blood (not recorded which). Receptors were obtained from a woman aged 25 to 39 who had recovered from COVID-19.

The rearrangement uses TRBV19 and TRBJ1-2, with D maybe TRBD1 (6 bases). The CDR3 covers 13 residues. Germline V gene data show CDR1 as LNHDA and CDR2 as SQIVND (reference sequence). Trimming left V 7 bases short and J 8 bases short, with 17 bases between. Written as DNA, the CDR3 is TGTGCCAGTACCCGATCAGGGGTGCAGGGCTACACCTTC. It specifies CASTRSGVQGYTF.

The rearrangement uses TRBV19 and TRBJ1-5, with 9 bases that match TRBD1. V dropped 6 bases and J dropped 9; count of bases not matched to a gene: 15. Germline CDR1 reads LNHDA; CDR2 reads SQIVND (reference sequence). CDR3 size: 16 residues. The chain's CDR3 is CASSIYGTGSGWPQHF. Written as DNA, the CDR3 is TGTGCCAGTAGCATATACGGGACAGGGTCGGGTTGGCCCCAGCATTTT. The full variable domain, completed using reference TRBV19 and TRBJ1-5, is DGGITQSPKYLFRKEGQNVTLSCEQNLNHDAMYWYRQDPGQGLRLIYYSQIVNDFQKGDIAEGYSVSREKKESFPLTVTSAQKNPTAFYLCASSIYGTGSGWPQHFGDGTRLSIL.

The chain links TRBV27 to TRBJ1-2, with TRBD1 as a possible D gene (6 bases). This CDR3 is 15 amino acids long. The germline V gene encodes CDR1 MNHEY and CDR2 SMNVEV (reference sequence). With 3 bases removed from V and 6 bases from J, the gap between germline ends came to 17 bases. CDR3 residues: CASSFYSRGGDGYTF. The CDR3 DNA follows: TGTGCCAGCAGTTTCTACTCCAGGGGTGGGGATGGCTACACCTTC.

This clone was seen a single time. The chain has TRBV15 and TRBJ2-7, with TRBD1 identical over 11 bases. This CDR3 comprises 16 residues. Losses at the gene ends were 3 bases for V and 2 bases for J; bases not matched to a gene: 6. Germline CDR1 LNHNV, CDR2 YYDKDF (reference sequence). The CDR3 DNA is TGTGCCACCAGCAGGAATTTGGGACAGGGGGCCTACGAGCAGTACTTC. Protein: CATSRNLGQGAYEQYF. The variable domain in full, completed from reference TRBV15 and TRBJ2-7, reads DAMVIQNPRYQVTQFGKPVTLSCSQTLNHNVMYWYQQKSSQAPKLLFHYYDKDFNNEADTPDNFQSRRPNTSFCFLDIRSPGLGDTAMYLCATSRNLGQGAYEQYFGPGTRLTVT.

The chain couples TRBV7-9 to TRBJ1-6; 9 bases line up with TRBD1. This CDR3 region has 16 residues. The germline CDR1 and CDR2 sequences are SEHNR and FQNEAQ (reference sequence). Trimming took 3 bases from V and 7 from J; bases not matched to a gene: 7. Written as DNA, the CDR3 is TGTGCCAGCAGCTTGGGGTGGACAGGGGAAAATTCACCCCTCCACTTT. Translated: CASSLGWTGENSPLHF.